These 9 T cell receptor beta chains were all obtained from the same sample, sequenced in a study of T cells in Graves' hyperthyroidism and ophthalmopathy. Amplification of TCR beta CDR3 regions used RNA as the template. TCR CDR3 regions were first amplified by RT-PCR with HTBI primers. TCRdb reprocessed the multiplex PCR reads with MiXCR, giving one entry per CDR3 protein. The profile shows approximately 210,000 distinct CDR3 sequences, approximately 17% of them singletons. The material sequenced was blood. The receptors originated from a middle-aged man with Graves' hyperthyroidism.

This clonotype was observed at least ten times. CDR3 DNA sequence: TGTGCCAGCAAACGCAGTGTCGAGAGCTATGGCTACACCTTC. It yields the protein CASKRSVESYGYTF. The genes are TRBV3-1 and TRBJ1-2; no clear D gene. Looked up from germline, CDR1 is LGHDT and CDR2 is YNNKEL (reference sequence). This CDR3 region has 14 residues. With 7 bases removed from V and 4 bases from J, the gap between germline ends came to 16 bases.

This clonotype was counted many times. This chain uses TRBV29-1 with TRBJ2-5; the match to TRBD2 covers 8 bases. Germline assignment: CDR1 SQVTM and CDR2 ANQGSEA. V dropped 7 bases and J dropped 0; count of bases not matched to a gene: 7. The CDR3 has 14 residues. The CDR3 protein is CSASSGSHQETQYF. DNA of the CDR3: TGCAGCGCCTCCAGCGGGAGTCACCAAGAGACCCAGTACTTC.

As regards this clonotype: A much larger clone lies one base from this, so it may be a read error. This chain joins TRBV12-3 or TRBV12-4 and TRBJ2-7; 11 bases are shared with TRBD2. The CDR3 totals 15 residues. This CDR3 is CASSLSTSGSYERYF. The DNA for the CDR3 is TGTGCCAGCAGTTTAAGTACTAGCGGGAGCTACGAGCGGTACTTC.

This clonotype was counted ten times or more. The V call is TRBV7-9, the J call TRBJ2-3; D is tentatively TRBD1 or TRBD2 (5 bases each). Germline V gene data show CDR1 as SEHNR and CDR2 as FQNEAQ (reference sequence). The V end was cut by 5 bases, the J end by 2 bases, with 14 bases between. The CDR3 consists of 15 residues. CDR3 residues: CASSPFWGTTDTQYF. The CDR3 region has the DNA TGTGCCAGCAGCCCCTTTTGGGGGACCACAGATACGCAGTATTTT.

This clonotype was detected only a few times. The CDR3, as DNA: TGTGCCAGCGGTCGCGGATTGGAAGCCTACGAGCAGTACTTC. Its translation is CASGRGLEAYEQYF. The chain is built from TRBV9 and TRBJ2-7; D gene uncertain. The CDR3 runs 14 residues. Trimming took 7 bases from V and 2 from J, leaving 16 bases between them. The germline gives CDR1 SGDLS, CDR2 YYNGEE. Together with reference TRBV9 and TRBJ2-7, the CDR3 gives the full variable domain: DSGVTQTPKHLITATGQRVTLRCSPRSGDLSVYWYQQSLDQGLQFLIQYYNGEERAKGNILERFSAQQFPDLHSELNLSSLELGDSALYFCASGRGLEAYEQYFGPGTRLTVT.

This clonotype turned up a few times. The chain employs TRBV7-9 and TRBJ1-6; no reliable D call. Trimming pared 5 bases from V and 11 bases from J, leaving 16 bases between. This CDR3 has 14 amino acids. In germline, CDR1 is SEHNR, CDR2 FQNEAQ (reference sequence). CDR3 amino acids: CASSPLPMVPPLHF. The CDR3 nucleotides are TGTGCCAGCAGCCCGCTCCCGATGGTTCCACCCCTCCACTTT.

This clonotype appeared many times. This chain connects TRBV11-2 to TRBJ2-1; the match to TRBD2 covers 8 bases. The CDR3 extends over 17 amino acids. Germline lookup yields CDR1 SGHAT and CDR2 FQNNGV. The J segment lost 6 bases and the V segment lost 5 bases, leaving 15 bases of the junction unmatched. In nucleotides, the CDR3 is TGTGCCAGCAGCCCCCGGGGGGGGGAAGGCGGCGGCAATGAGCAGTTCTTC. It yields the protein CASSPRGGEGGGNEQFF.

As to this clonotype: Possible read error: a much larger clone is one base away. Without the conserved terminal phenylalanine or tryptophan, this CDR3 likely stems from a read error. V and J are TRBV20-1 and TRBJ2-5; maybe TRBD1 (6 bases). With 3 bases removed from V and 2 bases from J, the gap between germline ends came to 13 bases. This CDR3 has 14 amino acids. Germline V lookup: CDR1 DFQATT, CDR2 SNEGSKA (reference sequence). CDR3 sequence: CSASYRVRQETQYL. As DNA, the CDR3 is TGCAGTGCTAGCTACAGGGTGAGGCAAGAGACCCAGTACCTC.

Notes on this clonotype: One junction end disagrees with the germline gene, perhaps due to a read error. The chain carries TRBV4-1 and TRBJ1-2; 9 nucleotides align to TRBD1. CDR3 length: 17 residues. Germline V CDR1 and CDR2: MGHRA, YSYEKL. The CDR3: CASSQDVQGALNYCYTF. For the CDR3, the DNA is TGCGCCAGCAGCCAAGATGTACAGGGGGCGCTTAACTATTGCTACACCTTC.